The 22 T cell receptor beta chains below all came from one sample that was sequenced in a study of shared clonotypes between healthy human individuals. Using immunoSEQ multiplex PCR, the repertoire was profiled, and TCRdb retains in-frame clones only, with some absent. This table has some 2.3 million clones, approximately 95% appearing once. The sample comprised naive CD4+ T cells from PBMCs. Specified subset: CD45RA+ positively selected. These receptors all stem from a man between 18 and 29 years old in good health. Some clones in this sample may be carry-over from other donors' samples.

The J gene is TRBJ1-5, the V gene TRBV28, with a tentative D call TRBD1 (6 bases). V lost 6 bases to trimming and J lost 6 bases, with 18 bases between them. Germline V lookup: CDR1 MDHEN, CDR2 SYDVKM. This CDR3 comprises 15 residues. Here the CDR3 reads CASRRPWGAGQPQHF. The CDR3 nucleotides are TGTGCCAGCAGACGTCCGTGGGGGGCGGGTCAGCCCCAGCATTTT.

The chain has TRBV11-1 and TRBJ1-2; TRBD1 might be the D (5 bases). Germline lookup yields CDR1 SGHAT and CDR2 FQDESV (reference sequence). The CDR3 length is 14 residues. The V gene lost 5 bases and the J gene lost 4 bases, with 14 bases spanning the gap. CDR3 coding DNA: TGTGCCAGCAGCCAATCGGGGCCCCGCTATGGCTACACCTTC. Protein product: CASSQSGPRYGYTF.

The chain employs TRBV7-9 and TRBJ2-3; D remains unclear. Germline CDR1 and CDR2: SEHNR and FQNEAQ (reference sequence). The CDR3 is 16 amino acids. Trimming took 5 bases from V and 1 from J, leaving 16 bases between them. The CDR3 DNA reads TGTGCCAGCAGCGCCGCAGGACGTTCCGGCACAGATACGCAGTATTTT. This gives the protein CASSAAGRSGTDTQYF.

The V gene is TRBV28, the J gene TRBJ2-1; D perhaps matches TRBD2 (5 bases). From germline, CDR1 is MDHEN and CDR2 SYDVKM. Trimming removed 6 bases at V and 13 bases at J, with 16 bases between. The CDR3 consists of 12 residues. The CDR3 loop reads CASSSELLAQFF. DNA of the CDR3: TGTGCCAGCAGCTCTGAGCTTCTAGCTCAGTTCTTC.

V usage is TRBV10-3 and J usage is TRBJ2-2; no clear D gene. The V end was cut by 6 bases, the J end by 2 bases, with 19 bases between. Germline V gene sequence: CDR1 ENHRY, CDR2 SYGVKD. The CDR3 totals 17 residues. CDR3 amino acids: CAIRGSAVTTNTGELFF. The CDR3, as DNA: TGTGCCATCAGGGGGTCGGCGGTCACTACCAACACCGGGGAGCTGTTTTTT.

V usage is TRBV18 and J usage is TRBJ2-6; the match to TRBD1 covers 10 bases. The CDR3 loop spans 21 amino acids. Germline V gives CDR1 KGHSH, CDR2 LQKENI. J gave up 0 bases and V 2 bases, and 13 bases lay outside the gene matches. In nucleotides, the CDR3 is TGTGCCAGCTCACCAGTGGTAAGGGGACAGGGGTCGAGCTCTGGGGCCAACGTCCTGACTTTC. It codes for CASSPVVRGQGSSSGANVLTF.

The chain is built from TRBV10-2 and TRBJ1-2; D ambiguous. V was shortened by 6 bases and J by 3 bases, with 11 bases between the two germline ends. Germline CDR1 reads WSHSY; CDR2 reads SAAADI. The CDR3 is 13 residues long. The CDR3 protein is CASREDGYYGYTF. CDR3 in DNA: TGCGCCAGCAGAGAAGACGGATACTATGGCTACACCTTC.

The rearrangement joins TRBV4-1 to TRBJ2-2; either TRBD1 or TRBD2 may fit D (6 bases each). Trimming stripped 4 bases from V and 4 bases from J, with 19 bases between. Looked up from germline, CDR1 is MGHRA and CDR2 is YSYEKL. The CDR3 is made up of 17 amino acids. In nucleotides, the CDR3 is TGCGCCAGCAGCCTCAAAGCCCCGGGGGCGGGCACCGGGGAGCTGTTTTTT. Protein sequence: CASSLKAPGAGTGELFF.

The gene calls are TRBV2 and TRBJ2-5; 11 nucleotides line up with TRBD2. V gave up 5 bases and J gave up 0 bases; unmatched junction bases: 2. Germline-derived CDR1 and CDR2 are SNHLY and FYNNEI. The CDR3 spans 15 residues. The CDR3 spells CASSSGLADQETQYF. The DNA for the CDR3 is TGTGCCAGCAGTTCGGGACTAGCGGACCAAGAGACCCAGTACTTC.

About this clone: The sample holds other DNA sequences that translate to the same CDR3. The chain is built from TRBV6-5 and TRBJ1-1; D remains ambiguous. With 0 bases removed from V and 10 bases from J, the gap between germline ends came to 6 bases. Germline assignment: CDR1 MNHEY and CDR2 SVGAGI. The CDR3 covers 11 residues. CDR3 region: CASSYSGRAFF. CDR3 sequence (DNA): TGTGCCAGCAGTTACTCAGGGAGAGCTTTCTTT.

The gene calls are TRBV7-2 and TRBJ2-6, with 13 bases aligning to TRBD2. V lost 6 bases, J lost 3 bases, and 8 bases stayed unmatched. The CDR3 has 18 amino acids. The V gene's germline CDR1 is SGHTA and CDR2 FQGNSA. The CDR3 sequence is CASSPRLAGGSGANVLTF. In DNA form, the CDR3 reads TGTGCCAGCAGTCCACGACTAGCGGGAGGTAGTGGGGCCAACGTCCTGACTTTC.

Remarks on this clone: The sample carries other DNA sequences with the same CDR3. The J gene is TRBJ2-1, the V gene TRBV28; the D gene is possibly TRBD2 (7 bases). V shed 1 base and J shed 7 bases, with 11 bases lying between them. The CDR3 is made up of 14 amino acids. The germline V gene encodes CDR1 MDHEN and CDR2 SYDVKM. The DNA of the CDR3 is TGTGCCAGCAGTTTATTGGGGAGGGGGAATGAGCAGTTCTTC. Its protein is CASSLLGRGNEQFF.

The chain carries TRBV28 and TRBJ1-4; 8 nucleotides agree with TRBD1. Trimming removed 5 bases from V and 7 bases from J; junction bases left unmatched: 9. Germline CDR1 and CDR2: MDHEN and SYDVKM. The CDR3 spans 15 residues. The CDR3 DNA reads TGTGCCAGCAGTGACAGCCAGGGGGCGGGTGAAAAACTGTTTTTT. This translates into CASSDSQGAGEKLFF.

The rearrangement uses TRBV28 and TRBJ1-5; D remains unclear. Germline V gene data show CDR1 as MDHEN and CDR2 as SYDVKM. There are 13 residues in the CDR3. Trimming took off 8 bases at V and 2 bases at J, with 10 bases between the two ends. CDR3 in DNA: TGTGCCAGCCGGAGGTTCGGCAATCAGCCCCAGCATTTT. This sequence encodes CASRRFGNQPQHF.

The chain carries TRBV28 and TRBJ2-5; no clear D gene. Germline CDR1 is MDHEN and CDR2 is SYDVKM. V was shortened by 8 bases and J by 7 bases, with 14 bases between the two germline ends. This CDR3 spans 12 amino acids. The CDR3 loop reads CASWAQTGTQYF. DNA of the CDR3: TGTGCCAGCTGGGCCCAAACGGGGACCCAGTACTTC.

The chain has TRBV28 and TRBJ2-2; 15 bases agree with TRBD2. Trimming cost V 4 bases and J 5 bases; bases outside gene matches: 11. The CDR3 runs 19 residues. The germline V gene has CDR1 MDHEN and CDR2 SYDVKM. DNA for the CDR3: TGTGCCAGCAGTTCACAACCGGGACTAGCGGGGGGATGGACCGGGGAGCTGTTTTTT. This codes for CASSSQPGLAGGWTGELFF.

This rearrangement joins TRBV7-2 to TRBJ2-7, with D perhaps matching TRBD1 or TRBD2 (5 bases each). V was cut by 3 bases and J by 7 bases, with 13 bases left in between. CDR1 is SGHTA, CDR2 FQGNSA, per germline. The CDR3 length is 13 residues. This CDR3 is CASSFGDGAEQYF. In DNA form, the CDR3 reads TGTGCCAGCAGCTTCGGGGACGGGGCTGAGCAGTACTTC.

The CDR3 reads CASSTPYDRGAVDTQYF. As DNA, the CDR3 is TGCGCCAGCAGCACCCCTTATGACAGGGGCGCGGTAGATACGCAGTATTTT. The chain joins TRBV5-1 to TRBJ2-3; 8 positions agree with TRBD1. The trim removed 4 bases at V and 5 bases at J, leaving 15 bases unmatched. The CDR3 covers 17 residues. The germline CDR1 and CDR2 sequences are SGHRS and YFSETQ.

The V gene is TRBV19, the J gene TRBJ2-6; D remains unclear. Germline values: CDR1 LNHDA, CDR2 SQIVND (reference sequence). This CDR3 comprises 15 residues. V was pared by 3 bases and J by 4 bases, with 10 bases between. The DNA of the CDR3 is TGTGCCAGTAGTATTCCCTCGGCGGGGGCCAACGTCCTGACTTTC. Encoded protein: CASSIPSAGANVLTF.

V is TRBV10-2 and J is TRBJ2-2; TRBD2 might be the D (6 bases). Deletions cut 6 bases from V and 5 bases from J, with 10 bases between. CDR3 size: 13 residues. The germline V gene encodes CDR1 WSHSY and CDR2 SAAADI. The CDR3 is CASRLARTGELFF. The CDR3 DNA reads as TGCGCCAGCAGGCTAGCGAGGACCGGGGAGCTGTTTTTT.

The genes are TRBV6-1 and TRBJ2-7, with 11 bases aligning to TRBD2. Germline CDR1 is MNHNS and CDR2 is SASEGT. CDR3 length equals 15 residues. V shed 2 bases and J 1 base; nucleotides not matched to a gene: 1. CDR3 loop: CASSELAGGSYEQYF. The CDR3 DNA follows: TGTGCCAGCAGTGAACTAGCGGGAGGTTCCTACGAGCAGTACTTC.

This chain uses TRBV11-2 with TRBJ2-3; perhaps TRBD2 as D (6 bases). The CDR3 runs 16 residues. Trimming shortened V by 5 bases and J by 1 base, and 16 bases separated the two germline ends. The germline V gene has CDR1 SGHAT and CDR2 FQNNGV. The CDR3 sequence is CASSLGGNFGTDTQYF. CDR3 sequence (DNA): TGTGCCAGCAGCCTTGGGGGGAATTTCGGCACAGATACGCAGTATTTT.